This T cell receptor (beta chain) was captured by sequencing in a study of cytomegalovirus exposure and HLA in healthy donors. Assay used: immunoSEQ multiplex PCR; TCRdb lists only in-frame clones, some missing. The table lists 100,000 to 120,000 clones, 70% to 90% of them singletons. Specimen: PBMCs. This TCR came from a woman between 18 and 29 years old in good health and CMV-seronegative.

CDR3 nucleotides: TGTGCCAGCAGGGGGGGGGTTATGACCAACGTCCTGACTTTC. Its protein product is CASRGGVMTNVLTF. The V call is TRBV25-1, the J call TRBJ2-6, with 7 bases matching TRBD2. The ends lost 6 bases at V and 8 bases at J; junction bases unmatched: 7. CDR1 is MGHDK, CDR2 SYGVNS, per germline. This CDR3 contains 14 residues.